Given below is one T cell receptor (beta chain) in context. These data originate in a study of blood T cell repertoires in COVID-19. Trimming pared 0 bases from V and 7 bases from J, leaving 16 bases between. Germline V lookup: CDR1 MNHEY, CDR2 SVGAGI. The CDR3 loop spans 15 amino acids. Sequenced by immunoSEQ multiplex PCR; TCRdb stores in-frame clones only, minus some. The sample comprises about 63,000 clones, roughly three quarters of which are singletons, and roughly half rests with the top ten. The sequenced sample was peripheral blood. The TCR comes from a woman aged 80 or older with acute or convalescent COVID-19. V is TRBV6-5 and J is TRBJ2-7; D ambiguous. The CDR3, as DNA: TGTGCCAGCAGTTACTCGATGGTGATTAACCAGGAGCAGTACTTC. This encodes CASSYSMVINQEQYF.